Presented here are 15 T cell receptor beta chains from one specimen sequenced in a study of T cells in localized non-small cell lung cancer. Sequencing used immunoSEQ multiplex PCR; TCRdb keeps in-frame clones, though not all of them. The sample has roughly 50,000 clones; under 85% are singletons. The sample was peripheral blood, taken before any cancer treatment. The receptors were sampled from a female donor aged 60 or older with stage II squamous cell lung carcinoma.

This clone appeared a single time. J is TRBJ2-7 and V is TRBV6-1; 7 nucleotides align to TRBD2. The germline CDR1 and CDR2 sequences are MNHNS and SASEGT. This CDR3 has 14 amino acids. The V gene end was trimmed by 3 bases and the J gene end by 6 bases; junction bases not matched to a gene: 8. The CDR3 loop is CASSESGRVGEQYF. The DNA for the CDR3 is TGTGCCAGCAGTGAGTCGGGGAGGGTAGGCGAGCAGTACTTC.

The rearrangement joins TRBV6-5 to TRBJ1-1; no definite D call. In germline, CDR1 is MNHEY, CDR2 SVGAGI. The CDR3 extends over 14 amino acids. V was cut by 3 bases and J by 5 bases, with 13 bases left in between. The CDR3 spells CASSYGGLGTEAFF. DNA of the CDR3: TGTGCCAGCAGTTATGGAGGTCTAGGGACTGAAGCTTTCTTT.

This rearrangement joins TRBV30 to TRBJ2-3; 7 bases align to TRBD2. Germline CDR1 GTSNPN, CDR2 SVGIG (reference sequence). The ends lost 3 bases at V and 3 bases at J; junction bases unmatched: 12. The CDR3 sequence is 16 residues long. The CDR3 reads CAWRPTRAGRTDTQYF. DNA of the CDR3: TGTGCCTGGAGGCCGACTAGAGCGGGGAGGACAGATACGCAGTATTTT.

The chain recombines TRBV5-1 with TRBJ2-1; 12 positions match TRBD2. Germline lookup yields CDR1 SGHRS and CDR2 YFSETQ. The CDR3 runs 16 residues. Unmatched junction bases numbered 0, after V lost 1 base and J lost 1 base. The CDR3 here is CASSLTSGGSYNEQFF. The DNA of the CDR3 is TGCGCCAGCAGCTTGACTAGCGGGGGGTCCTACAATGAGCAGTTCTTC.

The chain uses TRBV7-9 and TRBJ2-1, with D hard to call. The CDR3 sequence is 15 residues long. Germline loops: CDR1 SEHNR, CDR2 FQNEAQ (reference sequence). V dropped 1 base and J dropped 0 bases, with 7 bases sitting between them. CDR3 coding DNA: TGTGCCAGCAGCTTAGGTTCGAGCTCCTACAATGAGCAGTTCTTC. Its translation: CASSLGSSSYNEQFF. The full variable domain, rest sourced from reference TRBV7-9 and TRBJ2-1, is DTGVSQNPRHKITKRGQNVTFRCDPISEHNRLYWYRQTLGQGPEFLTYFQNEAQLEKSRLLSDRFSAERPKGSFSTLEIQRTEQGDSAMYLCASSLGSSSYNEQFFGPGTRLTVL.

The chain employs TRBV2 and TRBJ2-3, with D perhaps given as TRBD1 or TRBD2 (5 bases each). The V gene's germline CDR1 is SNHLY and CDR2 FYNNEI. V was pared by 10 bases and J by 3 bases, with 17 bases between. This CDR3 spans 14 amino acids. The CDR3 sequence is CATGGGARTDTQYF. The CDR3 nucleotides read TGTGCCACCGGAGGTGGGGCGAGAACAGATACGCAGTATTTT.

This clone was seen a single time. This chain joins TRBV9 and TRBJ1-2, with D unresolved. The V end lost 4 bases, the J end lost 4 bases, and 11 bases lay between the germline ends. Germline CDR1 reads SGDLS; CDR2 reads YYNGEE. There are 13 residues in the CDR3. The CDR3 loop is CASSLAHSYGYTF. The DNA of the CDR3 is TGTGCCAGCAGCTTGGCCCACAGCTATGGCTACACCTTC. The whole variable domain, remainder taken from reference TRBV9 and TRBJ1-2, is DSGVTQTPKHLITATGQRVTLRCSPRSGDLSVYWYQQSLDQGLQFLIQYYNGEERAKGNILERFSAQQFPDLHSELNLSSLELGDSALYFCASSLAHSYGYTFGSGTRLTVV.

The rearrangement joins TRBV5-1 to TRBJ1-6, with 10 bases identical to TRBD1. CDR3 length: 16 residues. Germline CDR1 reads SGHRS; CDR2 reads YFSETQ. With 0 bases clipped from V and 6 bases from J, the junction kept 3 bases outside the gene matches. The CDR3 bases are TGCGCCAGCAGCTTGGGACAGGGGGCAGGTAATTCACCCCTCCACTTT. Translation: CASSLGQGAGNSPLHF.

The rearrangement links TRBV28 to TRBJ1-2; 10 bases align to TRBD1. V lost 5 bases to trimming and J lost 6 bases; unmatched junction nucleotides: 9. The CDR3 spans 15 residues. Germline V gene data show CDR1 as MDHEN and CDR2 as SYDVKM. CDR3 loop: CASSTAGTGVDGYTF. CDR3 DNA: TGTGCCAGCAGTACGGCCGGGACAGGGGTGGATGGCTACACCTTC.

The J gene is TRBJ2-3, the V gene TRBV29-1, with 16 nucleotides matching TRBD2. Germline CDR1 is SQVTM and CDR2 is ANQGSEA. V dropped 0 bases and J dropped 4; count of bases not matched to a gene: 1. There are 16 residues in the CDR3. The CDR3 coding sequence is TGCAGCGTTGAAGAAGGGACTAGCGGGGGGGCAGATACGCAGTATTTT. Encoded protein: CSVEEGTSGGADTQYF.

This clone appeared once. The CDR3 DNA reads as TGTGCCAGCAAAAGGACTAGCGCCTCCTACAATGAGCAGTTCTTC. The encoded protein is CASKRTSASYNEQFF. The V and J genes are TRBV28 and TRBJ2-1; 9 nucleotides match TRBD2. The CDR3 totals 15 residues. CDR1 and CDR2 from the germline V gene are MDHEN and SYDVKM. The ends lost 7 bases at V and 0 bases at J; junction bases unmatched: 4.

At least ten counts were recorded for this clone. This chain's CDR3 is CSVFMTEAFF. CDR3 nucleotide sequence: TGCAGCGTCTTTATGACTGAAGCTTTCTTT. The chain recombines TRBV29-1 with TRBJ1-1; D is undetermined. The V gene's germline CDR1 is SQVTM and CDR2 ANQGSEA. Trimming left V 6 bases short and J 5 bases short, with 7 bases between. This CDR3 contains 10 residues.

V gene TRBV5-1 combines with J gene TRBJ2-3; 7 bases are a match to TRBD1. Looked up from germline, CDR1 is SGHRS and CDR2 is YFSETQ. The ends lost 5 bases at V and 5 bases at J; junction bases unmatched: 14. This CDR3 has 16 residues. The CDR3 region has the DNA TGCGCCAGCAGGGAGATAGAAGGGGGCGCGGGAGATACGCAGTATTTT. This gives the protein CASREIEGGAGDTQYF.

This rearrangement joins TRBV4-2 to TRBJ2-5; the D is unclear. The germline CDR1 and CDR2 sequences are LGHNA and YNFKEQ. The ends were cut back, 4 bases at V and 5 bases at J, with 20 bases in the middle. The CDR3 is 16 residues long. CDR3: CASSPSGASWLETQYF. CDR3 nucleotides: TGTGCCAGCAGCCCCTCCGGAGCTAGTTGGCTGGAGACCCAGTACTTC.

The gene calls are TRBV11-2 and TRBJ2-7; D gene ambiguous. V was clipped by 1 base and J by 4 bases, with 8 bases between them. The CDR3 runs to 13 residues. CDR1 and CDR2 from the germline V gene are SGHAT and FQNNGV. CDR3 region: CASSLAVGYEQYF. The CDR3 DNA follows: TGTGCCAGCAGCTTAGCAGTCGGGTACGAGCAGTACTTC.